The source of this T cell receptor (beta chain) is a study of OX40 agonist ivuxolimab in advanced cancers. The wider study: Patients were dosed with the agonistic anti-OX40 (CD134) antibody ivuxolimab.

In germline, CDR1 is MNHEY, CDR2 SVGAGI. The CDR3 loop spans 14 amino acids. The germline V and J ends were trimmed by 5 bases and 0 bases, with 8 bases remaining between them. Clones were sequenced by immunoSEQ multiplex PCR, and TCRdb holds only the in-frame ones, with some missing. The sample yields tens of thousands of clones, about nine tenths seen once. The chain couples TRBV6-5 to TRBJ1-3; unclear D gene. The specimen was CD4+ or CD8+ T cells sorted from blood, collected in a trial of the OX40 agonist ivuxolimab. This sequence was found in an adult with an advanced solid tumor such as melanoma, head and neck, liver or kidney cancer. In DNA, the CDR3 is TGTGCCAGCAGTCCCTCTCGCTCTGGAAACACCATATATTTT. Translation: CASSPSRSGNTIYF.